This T cell receptor (beta chain) was documented in a study of T cell responses to AZD1222 COVID-19 vaccine. Study results and limitations: Two AZD1222 administrations were followed by greater Spike-specific TCR breadth and depth. Regions 160-218 and 743-854 held dominance among vaccine-associated CD4 TCRs, which spanned spike. Donors in the cohort were predominantly white British and more often female, and clonal diversity was possibly underestimated.

Sequencing was performed with immunoSEQ multiplex PCR; in TCRdb, only in-frame clones are kept and a portion is missing. The sample holds some 150,000 clones, over 85% seen once. A word on this clone: The antigen remains unidentified.

Trimming pared 5 bases from V and 5 bases from J, leaving 10 bases between. CDR3 length: 14 residues. The germline V gene has CDR1 MDHEN and CDR2 SYDVKM. The chain links TRBV28 to TRBJ1-6; no definite D call. The clonotype comes from an adult in good health. Specimen: peripheral blood, collected on day 0 of MenACWY control vaccination. The CDR3 sequence is CASSPTLDNSPLHF. CDR3 nucleotide sequence: TGTGCCAGCAGTCCAACACTGGATAATTCACCCCTCCACTTT.